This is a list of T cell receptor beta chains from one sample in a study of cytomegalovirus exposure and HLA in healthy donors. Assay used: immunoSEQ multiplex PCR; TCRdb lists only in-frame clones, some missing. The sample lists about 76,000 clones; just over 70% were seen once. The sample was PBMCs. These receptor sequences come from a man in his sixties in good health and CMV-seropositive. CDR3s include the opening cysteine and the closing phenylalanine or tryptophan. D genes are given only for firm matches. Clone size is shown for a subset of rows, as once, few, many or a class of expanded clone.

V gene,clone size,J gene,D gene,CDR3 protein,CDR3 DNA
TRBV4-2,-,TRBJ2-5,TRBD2,CASSQASRGGDRETQYF,TGTGCCAGCAGCCAAGCCTCCCGCGGGGGGGATAGGGAGACCCAGTACTTC
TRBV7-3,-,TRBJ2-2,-,CASSPLAGELFF,TGTGCCAGCAGCCCCCTTGCCGGGGAGCTGTTTTTT
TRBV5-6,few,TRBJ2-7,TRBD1,CASSLGDRESEQYF,TGTGCCAGCAGCTTGGGGGACAGGGAGAGCGAGCAGTACTTC
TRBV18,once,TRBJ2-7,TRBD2,CASSPGASGISYEQYF,TGTGCCAGCTCACCAGGAGCCAGCGGGATTTCCTACGAGCAGTACTTC
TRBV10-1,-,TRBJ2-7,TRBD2,CASSRASGTLPYEQYF,TGCGCCAGCAGCCGGGCTAGCGGCACATTACCCTACGAGCAGTACTTC
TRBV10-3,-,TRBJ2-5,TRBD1,CAISELLFGTGETQYF,TGTGCCATCAGTGAATTATTATTCGGGACAGGGGAGACCCAGTACTTC
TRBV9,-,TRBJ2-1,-,CASSVEERAPGGEQFF,TGTGCCAGCAGCGTAGAGGAGCGGGCCCCAGGGGGGGAGCAGTTCTTC
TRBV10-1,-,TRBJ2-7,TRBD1,CASSGTGINEQYF,TGCGCCAGCAGTGGGACAGGGATCAACGAGCAGTACTTC
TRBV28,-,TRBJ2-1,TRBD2,CASRPAGTSGSNEQFF,TGTGCCAGCAGACCCGCCGGGACTAGCGGGAGCAATGAGCAGTTCTTC
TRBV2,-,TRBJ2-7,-,CASLGGNEQYF,TGTGCCAGCCTCGGAGGGAACGAGCAGTACTTC
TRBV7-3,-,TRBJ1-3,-,CASSPRGGSSGNTIYF,TGTGCCAGCAGCCCCCGGGGGGGCAGCTCTGGAAACACCATATATTTT
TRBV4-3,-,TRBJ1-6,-,CASSQGWMGNSPLHF,TGCGCCAGCAGCCAAGGCTGGATGGGCAATTCACCCCTCCACTTT
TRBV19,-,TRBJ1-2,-,CASSIRTFNNYGYTF,TGTGCCAGTAGTATTAGGACATTTAATAACTATGGCTACACCTTC
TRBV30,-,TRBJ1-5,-,CAWSFRDRFNQPQHF,TGTGCCTGGAGTTTCCGAGACAGGTTCAATCAGCCCCAGCATTTT
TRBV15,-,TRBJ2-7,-,CATSRGGSSYEQYF,TGTGCCACCAGCAGAGGAGGGTCATCCTACGAGCAGTACTTC
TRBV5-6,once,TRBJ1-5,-,CASSLRRGNQPQHF,TGTGCCAGCAGCTTGAGACGGGGCAATCAGCCCCAGCATTTT
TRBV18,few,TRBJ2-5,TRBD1,CASSRQGTQYF,TGTGCCAGCTCACGACAGGGGACCCAGTACTTC
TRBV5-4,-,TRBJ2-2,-,CASSLEETGELFF,TGTGCCAGCAGCTTGGAAGAGACCGGGGAGCTGTTTTTT
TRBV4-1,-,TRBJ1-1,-,CASSQDYRELVEAFF,TGCGCCAGCAGCCAAGACTACAGGGAACTGGTTGAAGCTTTCTTT
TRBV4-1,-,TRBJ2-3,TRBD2,CASSPSGVNTDTQYF,TGCGCCAGCAGCCCTAGCGGGGTCAACACAGATACGCAGTATTTT
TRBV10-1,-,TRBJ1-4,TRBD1,CASSSGQYNEKLFF,TGCGCCAGCAGCTCGGGACAGTATAATGAAAAACTGTTTTTT
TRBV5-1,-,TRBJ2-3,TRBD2,CASSLSLAGGTDTQYF,TGCGCCAGCAGCCTATCCTTAGCGGGCGGTACAGATACGCAGTATTTT